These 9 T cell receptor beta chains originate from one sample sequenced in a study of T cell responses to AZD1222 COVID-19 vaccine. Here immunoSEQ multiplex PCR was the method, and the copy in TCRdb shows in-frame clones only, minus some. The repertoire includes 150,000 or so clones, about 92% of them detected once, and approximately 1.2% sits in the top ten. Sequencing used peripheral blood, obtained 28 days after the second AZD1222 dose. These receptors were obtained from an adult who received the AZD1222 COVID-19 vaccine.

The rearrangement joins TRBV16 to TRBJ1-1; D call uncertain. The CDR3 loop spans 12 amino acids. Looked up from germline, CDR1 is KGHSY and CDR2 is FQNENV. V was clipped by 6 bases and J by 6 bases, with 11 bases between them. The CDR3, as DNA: TGTGCCAGCAGTCGCGTTCGGTCTGAAGCTTTCTTT. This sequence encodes CASSRVRSEAFF. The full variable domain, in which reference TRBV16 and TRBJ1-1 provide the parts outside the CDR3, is GEEVAQTPKHLVRGEGQKAKLYCAPIKGHSYVFWYQQVLKNEFKFLISFQNENVFDETGMPKERFSAKCLPNSPCSLEIQATKLEDSAVYFCASSRVRSEAFFGQGTRLTVV.

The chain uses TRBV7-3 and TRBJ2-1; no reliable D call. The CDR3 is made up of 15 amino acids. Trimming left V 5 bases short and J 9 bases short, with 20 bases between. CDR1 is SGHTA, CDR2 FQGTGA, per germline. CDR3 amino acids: CASSPAQMPTGEQFF. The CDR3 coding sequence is TGTGCCAGCAGCCCCGCCCAGATGCCCACCGGTGAGCAGTTCTTC.

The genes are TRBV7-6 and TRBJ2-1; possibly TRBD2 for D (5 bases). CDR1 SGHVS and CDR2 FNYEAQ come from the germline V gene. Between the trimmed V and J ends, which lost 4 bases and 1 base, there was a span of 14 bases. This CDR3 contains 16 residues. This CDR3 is CASSSLGVKSYNEQFF. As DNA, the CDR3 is TGTGCCAGCAGCTCACTCGGGGTTAAGTCCTACAATGAGCAGTTCTTC.

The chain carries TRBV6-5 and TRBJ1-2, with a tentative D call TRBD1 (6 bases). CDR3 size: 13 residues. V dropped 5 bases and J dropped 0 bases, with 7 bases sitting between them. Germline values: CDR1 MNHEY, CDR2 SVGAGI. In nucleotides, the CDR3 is TGTGCCAGCAGTCAGGGGTCTAACTATGGCTACACCTTC. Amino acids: CASSQGSNYGYTF.

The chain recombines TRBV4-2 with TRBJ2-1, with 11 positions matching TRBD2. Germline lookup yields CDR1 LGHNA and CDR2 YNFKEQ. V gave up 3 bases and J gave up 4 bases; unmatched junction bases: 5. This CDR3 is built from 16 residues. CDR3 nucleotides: TGTGCCAGCAGCCAGACCGGGACTAGCGGTTACAATGAGCAGTTCTTC. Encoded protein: CASSQTGTSGYNEQFF.

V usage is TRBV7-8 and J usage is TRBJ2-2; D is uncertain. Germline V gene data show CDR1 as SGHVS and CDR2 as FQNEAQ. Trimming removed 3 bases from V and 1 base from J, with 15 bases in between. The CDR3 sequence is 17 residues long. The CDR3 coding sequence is TGTGCCAGCAGCTTTCTGGGCCAGTCGCAGAACACCGGGGAGCTGTTTTTT. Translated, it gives CASSFLGQSQNTGELFF.

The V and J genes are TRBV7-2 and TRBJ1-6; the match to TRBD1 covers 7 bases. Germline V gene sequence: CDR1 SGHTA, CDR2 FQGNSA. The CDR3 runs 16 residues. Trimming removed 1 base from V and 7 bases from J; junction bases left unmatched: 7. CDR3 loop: CASSLVGGQNNSPLHF. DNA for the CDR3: TGTGCCAGCAGCTTAGTAGGGGGACAGAACAATTCACCCCTCCACTTT.

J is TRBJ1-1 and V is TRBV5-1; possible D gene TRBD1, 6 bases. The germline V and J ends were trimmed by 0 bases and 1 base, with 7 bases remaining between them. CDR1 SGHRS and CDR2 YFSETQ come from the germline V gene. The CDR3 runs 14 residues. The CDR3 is CASSLAGQNTEAFF. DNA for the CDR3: TGCGCCAGCAGCTTGGCGGGACAGAACACTGAAGCTTTCTTT.

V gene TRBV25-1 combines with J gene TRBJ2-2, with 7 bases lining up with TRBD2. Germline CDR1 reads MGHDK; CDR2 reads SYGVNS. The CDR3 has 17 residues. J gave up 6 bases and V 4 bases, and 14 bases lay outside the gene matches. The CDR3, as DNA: TGTGCCAGCAGTGGGGGTCGCGGGAGTGTTTTCTCCGGGGAGCTGTTTTTT. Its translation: CASSGGRGSVFSGELFF.